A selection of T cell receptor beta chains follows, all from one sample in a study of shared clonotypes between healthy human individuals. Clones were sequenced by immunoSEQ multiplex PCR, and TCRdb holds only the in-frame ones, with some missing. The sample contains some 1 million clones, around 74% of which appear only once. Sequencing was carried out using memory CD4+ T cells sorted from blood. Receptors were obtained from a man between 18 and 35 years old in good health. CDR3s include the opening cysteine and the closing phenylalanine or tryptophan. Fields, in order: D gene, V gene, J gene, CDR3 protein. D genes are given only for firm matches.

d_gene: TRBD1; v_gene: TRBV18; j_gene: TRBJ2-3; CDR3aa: CASSLGTGGSGTDTQYF
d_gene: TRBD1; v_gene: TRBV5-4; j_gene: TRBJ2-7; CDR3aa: CASSQDRGPYEQYF
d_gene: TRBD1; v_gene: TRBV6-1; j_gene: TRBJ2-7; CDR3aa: CASRTGGFPEQYF
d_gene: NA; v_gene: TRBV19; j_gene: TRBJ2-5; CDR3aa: CASSIPGRGGGETQYF
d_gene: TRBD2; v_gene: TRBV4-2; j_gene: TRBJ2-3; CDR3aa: CASSLGTSGLSTDTQYF
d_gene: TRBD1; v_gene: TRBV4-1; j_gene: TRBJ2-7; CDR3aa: CASSPPERTGGEQYF
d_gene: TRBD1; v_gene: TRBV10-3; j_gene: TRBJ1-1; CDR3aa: CATGDRARTEAFF
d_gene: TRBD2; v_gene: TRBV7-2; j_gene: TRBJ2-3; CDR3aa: CASSLARLAGGPDTQYF
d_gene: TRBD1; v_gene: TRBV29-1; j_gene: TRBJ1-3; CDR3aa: CSVERQGSYSGNTIYF
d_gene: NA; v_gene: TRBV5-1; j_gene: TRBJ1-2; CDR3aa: CASSVGRAGYTF
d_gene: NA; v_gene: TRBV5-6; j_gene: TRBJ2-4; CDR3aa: CASSVGLGLNIQYF
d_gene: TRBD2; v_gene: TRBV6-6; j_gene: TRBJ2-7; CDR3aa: CASTSGGLSYEQYF
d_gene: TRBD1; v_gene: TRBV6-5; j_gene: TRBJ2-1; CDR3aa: CASRPDRDSYNEQFF
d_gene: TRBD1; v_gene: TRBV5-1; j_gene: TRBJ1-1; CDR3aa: CASRGQGTNTEAFF
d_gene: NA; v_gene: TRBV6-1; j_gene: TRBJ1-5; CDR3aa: CASTSGWADQPQHF
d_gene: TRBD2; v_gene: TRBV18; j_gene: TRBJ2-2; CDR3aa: CASSPSASGRVNTGELFF
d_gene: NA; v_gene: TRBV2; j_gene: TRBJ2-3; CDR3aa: CASSLGSTDTQYF
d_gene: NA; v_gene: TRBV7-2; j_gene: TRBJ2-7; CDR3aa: CASSFAWDTSYEQYF
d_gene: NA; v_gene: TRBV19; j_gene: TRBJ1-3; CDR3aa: CASSTDTGATIYF
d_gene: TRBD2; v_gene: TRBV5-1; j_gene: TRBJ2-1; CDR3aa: CASIPGTSGRSGEQFF
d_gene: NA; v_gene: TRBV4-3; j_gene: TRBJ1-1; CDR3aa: CASSPTVLREAFF
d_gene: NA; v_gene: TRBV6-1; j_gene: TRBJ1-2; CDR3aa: CASSLNTVSSYGYTF
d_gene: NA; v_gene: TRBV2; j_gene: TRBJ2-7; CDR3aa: CASSEDSHRQYF
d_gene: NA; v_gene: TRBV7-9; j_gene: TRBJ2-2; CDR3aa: CASRPNKGAGELFF
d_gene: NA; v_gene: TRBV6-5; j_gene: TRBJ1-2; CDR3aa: CASSSNNYGYTF
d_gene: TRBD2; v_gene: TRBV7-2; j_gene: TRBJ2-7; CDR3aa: CASSSGVGLAGPYEQYF
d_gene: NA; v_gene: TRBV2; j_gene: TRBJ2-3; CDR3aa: CASSADRLPTDTQYF
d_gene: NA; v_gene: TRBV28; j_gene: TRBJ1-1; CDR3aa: CASSLRRGLNTEAFF
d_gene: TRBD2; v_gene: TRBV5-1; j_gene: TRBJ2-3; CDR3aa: CASSLTSPSTDTQYF
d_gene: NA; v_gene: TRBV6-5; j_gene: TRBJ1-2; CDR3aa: CASSFGTGGYTF